This entry features one TCR beta chain sequence. The antigen remains undetermined. RNA extraction and reverse transcription yielded cDNA as sequencing template. Measured with immunoSEQ multiplex PCR; TCRdb has only the in-frame clones, and not every one. The sample carries 110,000 or so clones, roughly 59% recorded once. The data were taken from a study of CD8+ T cells in alopecia areata. Study findings and constraints: Scalp specimens additionally yield sequences from normal skin's resident alphabeta T cells.

With 2 bases removed from V and 8 bases from J, the gap between germline ends came to 13 bases. CDR1 and CDR2 (germline): ENHRY, SYGVKD. The CDR3 totals 14 residues. This receptor was taken from a human donor in good health. The chain joins TRBV10-3 to TRBJ2-1; TRBD2 might be the D (5 bases). The specimen was CD8+ T cells sorted from blood. Written as DNA, the CDR3 is TGTGCCATCAGTGAGCCGGGGAAGGATGATGAGCAGTTCTTC. This translates into CAISEPGKDDEQFF.